The 28 T cell receptor beta chains in this list originate from one sample, sequenced in a study of sequential checkpoint blockade in melanoma. Regarding treatment: randomized to nivolumab then ipilimumab (arm A) or the reverse (arm B). Produced via immunoSEQ multiplex PCR; TCRdb's table is partial and in-frame only. Among approximately 31,000 clones listed, 80% to 90% were seen once. Sequenced here: CD8+ T cells sorted from blood (inferred from file names), sampled from a patient given nivolumab and ipilimumab in sequence. These receptors were obtained from a human donor with melanoma.

The chain employs TRBV6-5 and TRBJ2-7, with 11 bases lining up with TRBD1. This CDR3 contains 15 residues. The V segment lost 5 bases and the J segment 7 bases; nucleotides outside the gene matches: 10. The germline gives CDR1 MNHEY, CDR2 SVGAGI. CDR3 amino acids: CASSTPGQGVREQYF. The CDR3 nucleotides read TGTGCCAGCAGTACCCCGGGACAGGGGGTTCGAGAGCAGTACTTC.

The gene calls are TRBV5-8 and TRBJ2-5; 13 nucleotides match TRBD2. The CDR3 contains 15 residues. V was pared by 4 bases and J by 2 bases, with 2 bases of the junction left unmatched. The germline CDR1 and CDR2 sequences are SGHTS and YDEGEE. Here the CDR3 reads CASSVGLAGQETQYF. CDR3 DNA sequence: TGTGCCAGCAGCGTGGGACTAGCGGGGCAAGAGACCCAGTACTTC.

This rearrangement joins TRBV12-5 to TRBJ2-2; 9 nucleotides align to TRBD1. Germline lookup yields CDR1 LGHNT and CDR2 FRNRAP. CDR3 length equals 14 residues. The V segment lost 8 bases and the J segment 6 bases; nucleotides outside the gene matches: 7. In DNA, the CDR3 is TGTGCTAGTTCCGGGACAGGGTTTTCCGGGGAGCTGTTTTTT. Amino acid sequence: CASSGTGFSGELFF.

V usage is TRBV19 and J usage is TRBJ1-5, with D unclear. V was clipped by 3 bases and J by 4 bases, with 13 bases between them. Germline CDR1 reads LNHDA; CDR2 reads SQIVND (reference sequence). The CDR3 is made up of 15 amino acids. The DNA for the CDR3 is TGTGCCAGTAGTATTGATCTAGAACCTAATCAGCCCCAGCATTTT. Translating it yields CASSIDLEPNQPQHF.

CDR3 region: CASSRTSGGTDTQYF. CDR3 nucleotides: TGTGCCAGCAGTCGGACTAGCGGTGGCACAGATACGCAGTATTTT. The rearrangement joins TRBV6-4 to TRBJ2-3; 10 bases fit TRBD2. Germline CDR1 reads MRHNA; CDR2 reads SNTAGT. J lost 1 base, V lost 5 bases, and 3 bases had no gene match. This CDR3 is 15 amino acids long.

The chain has TRBV28 and TRBJ1-1; TRBD1 is a possible D gene (5 bases). The germline V gene encodes CDR1 MDHEN and CDR2 SYDVKM. CDR3 length equals 14 residues. With 4 bases removed from V and 0 bases from J, the gap between germline ends came to 9 bases. The CDR3 DNA sequence: TGTGCCAGCAGTTGGACAAGTATGAACACTGAAGCTTTCTTT. It is translated as CASSWTSMNTEAFF.

The V and J genes are TRBV7-8 and TRBJ1-5; 8 bases align to TRBD1. The CDR3 covers 15 residues. CDR1 SGHVS and CDR2 FQNEAQ come from the germline V gene. Trimming cost V 4 bases and J 2 bases; bases outside gene matches: 4. The CDR3 bases are TGTGCCAGCAGCTGGACAGGGTATGGCAATCAGCCCCAGCATTTT. Translating it yields CASSWTGYGNQPQHF.

The chain links TRBV5-6 to TRBJ2-1, with 9 bases matching TRBD1. Germline lookup yields CDR1 SGHDT and CDR2 YYEEEE. The CDR3 covers 13 residues. After removal of 3 bases from V and 7 bases from J, the junction contained 2 bases not matched to a gene. In DNA, the CDR3 is TGTGCCAGCAGCTCACAGGGGGCGAATGAGCAGTTCTTC. Translation gives CASSSQGANEQFF. Using reference TRBV5-6 and TRBJ2-1 for the parts outside the CDR3, the full variable domain is DAGVTQSPTHLIKTRGQQVTLRCSPKSGHDTVSWYQQALGQGPQFIFQYYEEEERQRGNFPDRFSGHQFPNYSSELNVNALLLGDSALYLCASSSQGANEQFFGPGTRLTVL.

This rearrangement joins TRBV5-8 to TRBJ2-2; 12 bases agree with TRBD2. CDR3 size: 19 residues. Germline CDR1 is SGHTS and CDR2 is YDEGEE. Trimming took 4 bases from V and 0 from J; bases not matched to a gene: 10. The CDR3 sequence is CASSLRLAGVDPNTGELFF. As DNA, the CDR3 is TGTGCCAGCAGCCTAAGACTAGCGGGAGTTGATCCGAACACCGGGGAGCTGTTTTTT.

The V and J genes are TRBV4-3 and TRBJ2-7, with 13 nucleotides matching TRBD2. V dropped 1 base and J dropped 5; count of bases not matched to a gene: 5. Looked up from germline, CDR1 is LGHNA and CDR2 is YSLEER. The CDR3 is made up of 16 amino acids. The CDR3 loop is CASSQGTSGSFHEQYF. The CDR3 bases are TGCGCCAGCAGCCAAGGGACTAGCGGGAGTTTCCACGAGCAGTACTTC.

The gene calls are TRBV29-1 and TRBJ1-2; 8 bases are a match to TRBD1. The CDR3 length is 12 residues. The trim removed 4 bases at V and 4 bases at J, leaving 2 bases unmatched. In germline, CDR1 is SQVTM, CDR2 ANQGSEA. The CDR3 region has the DNA TGCAGCGTTGCAGGGACAGGCTATGGCTACACCTTC. Translation: CSVAGTGYGYTF. Filled out from reference TRBV29-1 and TRBJ1-2, the complete variable domain reads SAVISQKPSRDICQRGTSLTIQCQVDSQVTMMFWYRQQPGQSLTLIATANQGSEATYESGFVIDKFPISRPNLTFSTLTVSNMSPEDSSIYLCSVAGTGYGYTFGSGTRLTVV.

The rearrangement links TRBV2 to TRBJ1-1; possible D gene TRBD1, 5 bases. Trimming pared 2 bases from V and 1 base from J, leaving 11 bases between. This CDR3 region has 15 residues. Germline values: CDR1 SNHLY, CDR2 FYNNEI. CDR3 region: CASSEPRTPNTEAFF. Written as DNA, the CDR3 is TGTGCCAGCAGTGAACCCAGGACACCGAACACTGAAGCTTTCTTT.

This sequence joins TRBV10-3 and TRBJ2-7; TRBD1 might be the D (5 bases). V gave up 0 bases and J gave up 0 bases, with 15 bases separating them. Germline CDR1 reads ENHRY; CDR2 reads SYGVKD. This CDR3 is 17 amino acids long. Here the CDR3 reads CAISESQGVPHSYEQYF. For the CDR3, the DNA is TGTGCCATCAGTGAGTCCCAAGGGGTCCCCCACTCCTACGAGCAGTACTTC.

The chain couples TRBV5-6 to TRBJ2-7; D unresolved. Germline CDR1 reads SGHDT; CDR2 reads YYEEEE. Trimming left V 4 bases short and J 3 bases short, with 11 bases between. CDR3 size: 13 residues. DNA for the CDR3: TGTGCCAGCAGCGAGGTAGCACTCTACGAGCAGTACTTC. Translating gives CASSEVALYEQYF.

This chain links TRBV7-2 with TRBJ2-4; 8 positions agree with TRBD2. Unmatched junction bases numbered 3, after V lost 2 bases and J lost 0 bases. Germline loops: CDR1 SGHTA, CDR2 FQGNSA. The CDR3 length is 16 residues. The CDR3 loop is CASSLTGRVAKNIQYF. The CDR3 nucleotides are TGTGCCAGCAGCTTAACCGGGAGGGTAGCCAAAAACATTCAGTACTTC.

The chain recombines TRBV6-5 with TRBJ2-1, with D perhaps TRBD2 (6 bases). CDR3 size: 15 residues. CDR1 MNHEY and CDR2 SVGAGI come from the germline V gene. V lost 0 bases and J lost 7, with 13 bases in between. The CDR3 DNA follows: TGTGCCAGCAGTTACTCTGGGGCCGCGGGGAATGAGCAGTTCTTC. This encodes CASSYSGAAGNEQFF.

The chain combines TRBV27 with TRBJ2-7; D possibly corresponds to TRBD2 (5 bases). V lost 5 bases and J 5 bases, leaving 16 bases between the germline ends. The germline V gene has CDR1 MNHEY and CDR2 SMNVEV (reference sequence). The CDR3 spans 14 residues. For the CDR3, the DNA is TGTGCCAGCAGTAACATAGGACTTTACGACGAGCAGTACTTC. Translated: CASSNIGLYDEQYF.

This clone is classed as medium-sized. The rearrangement links TRBV6-4 to TRBJ2-1; 10 nucleotides agree with TRBD1. The V segment lost 0 bases and the J segment 8 bases; nucleotides outside the gene matches: 4. CDR3 length equals 15 residues. Per germline, CDR1 MRHNA and CDR2 SNTAGT. This CDR3 reads CASSDSRTGGDEQFF. Written as DNA, the CDR3 is TGTGCCAGCAGTGACTCACGGACAGGGGGGGATGAGCAGTTCTTC.

This rearrangement joins TRBV18 to TRBJ2-5; 8 nucleotides align to TRBD2. V trimming: 3 bases; J trimming: 4 bases; junction bases outside the gene matches: 13. In germline, CDR1 is KGHSH, CDR2 LQKENI. This CDR3 has 17 residues. As DNA, the CDR3 is TGTGCCAGCTCACCCCTTATGGAGCGGGAGTACGGAGAGACCCAGTACTTC. It codes for CASSPLMEREYGETQYF. The full variable domain, with the rest looked up from reference TRBV18 and TRBJ2-5, is NAGVMQNPRHLVRRRGQEARLRCSPMKGHSHVYWYRQLPEEGLKFMVYLQKENIIDESGMPKERFSAEFPKEGPSILRIQQVVRGDSAAYFCASSPLMEREYGETQYFGPGTRLLVL.

This rearrangement joins TRBV9 to TRBJ2-3; 7 positions match TRBD2. V lost 4 bases, J lost 4 bases, and 9 bases stayed unmatched. CDR3 length: 15 amino acids. Per germline, CDR1 SGDLS and CDR2 YYNGEE. Here the CDR3 reads CASSPGRRGADTQYF. The DNA for the CDR3 is TGTGCCAGCAGCCCCGGGAGGCGAGGAGCAGATACGCAGTATTTT.

This chain connects TRBV7-9 to TRBJ2-7; D perhaps matches TRBD1 (6 bases). Germline CDR1 SEHNR, CDR2 FQNEAQ (reference sequence). The CDR3 has 15 amino acids. V was shortened by 1 base and J by 5 bases, with 15 bases between the two germline ends. In DNA, the CDR3 is TGTGCCAGCAGCTTAGTGATGGGGGCCCCCCACGAGCAGTACTTC. The encoded protein is CASSLVMGAPHEQYF.

The chain links TRBV4-1 to TRBJ1-3; tentative D call: TRBD1 (5 bases). Germline-derived CDR1 and CDR2 are MGHRA and YSYEKL. The CDR3 extends over 14 amino acids. Trimming left V 5 bases short and J 1 base short, with 9 bases between. The CDR3 region is CASSETDSGNTIYF. The CDR3 nucleotides are TGCGCCAGCAGCGAGACAGATTCTGGAAACACCATATATTTT.

The V gene is TRBV27, the J gene TRBJ1-2; 7 bases line up with TRBD1. This CDR3 region has 12 residues. CDR1 MNHEY and CDR2 SMNVEV come from the germline V gene (reference sequence). Losses at the gene ends were 5 bases for V and 8 bases for J; bases not matched to a gene: 5. CDR3 sequence: CASSPGGTGYTF. The CDR3 DNA reads as TGTGCCAGCAGTCCAGGGGGGACGGGCTACACCTTC.

The rearrangement links TRBV7-2 to TRBJ2-7, with 13 bases that match TRBD2. Germline V CDR1 and CDR2: SGHTA, FQGNSA. This CDR3 spans 16 amino acids. Unmatched junction bases numbered 7, after V lost 5 bases and J lost 3 bases. The CDR3 is CASSPGTSGVFYEQYF. In DNA form, the CDR3 reads TGTGCCAGCAGCCCTGGGACTAGCGGGGTGTTCTACGAGCAGTACTTC.

This clone was counted a single time. The genes are TRBV7-9 and TRBJ2-2; tentative D call: TRBD2 (5 bases). This CDR3 is 13 amino acids long. Germline V gene data show CDR1 as SEHNR and CDR2 as FQNEAQ (reference sequence). The ends were cut back, 3 bases at V and 6 bases at J, with 8 bases in the middle. CDR3 amino acids: CASSFLGAGELFF. DNA of the CDR3: TGTGCCAGCAGCTTTCTCGGGGCCGGGGAGCTGTTTTTT.

The chain recombines TRBV27 with TRBJ2-1; 10 bases align to TRBD2. Germline V gene sequence: CDR1 MNHEY, CDR2 SMNVEV (reference sequence). V lost 5 bases and J lost 7; bases outside the gene matches: 11. The CDR3 consists of 16 residues. CDR3 sequence: CASSASSGSFMNEQFF. The DNA of the CDR3 is TGTGCCAGCAGTGCTTCTAGCGGGAGCTTTATGAATGAGCAGTTCTTC.

This clone occurred once. The chain is built from TRBV29-1 and TRBJ1-2; TRBD1 agrees at 10 bases. Germline CDR1 reads SQVTM; CDR2 reads ANQGSEA. Unmatched junction bases numbered 12, after V lost 3 bases and J lost 8 bases. The CDR3 has 15 residues. CDR3 nucleotides: TGCAGCGTTGACGACCTAGGGGGACAGGGGCGAGGCTACACCTTC. Protein: CSVDDLGGQGRGYTF.

V and J are TRBV27 and TRBJ2-7; 10 nucleotides align to TRBD2. Per the germline V gene, CDR1 is MNHEY and CDR2 is SMNVEV (reference sequence). V trimming: 5 bases; J trimming: 6 bases; junction bases outside the gene matches: 7. The CDR3 totals 14 residues. CDR3 loop: CASSGLAGAGEQYF. The CDR3 nucleotides are TGTGCCAGCAGTGGGCTAGCGGGAGCCGGCGAGCAGTACTTC.